These 24 T cell receptor beta chains share one sample of origin, sequenced in a study of cytomegalovirus exposure and HLA in healthy donors. 13 Jbeta primers and 60 Vbeta primers were used for the PCR. Method: immunoSEQ multiplex PCR; TCRdb's copy keeps in-frame clones and lacks some. The sample records about 190,000 clones, over 70% being singletons. Source material: PBMCs. The receptor source for this set is a man aged 40-50 years in good health and CMV-seropositive.

This clone was detected once. The chain combines TRBV7-2 with TRBJ2-1, with TRBD1 matching 9 bases. The trim removed 0 bases at V and 2 bases at J, leaving 5 bases unmatched. CDR3 length: 17 amino acids. Germline CDR1 SGHTA, CDR2 FQGNSA. CDR3 sequence reads: CASSLAGGQGPYNEQFF. As DNA, the CDR3 is TGTGCCAGCAGCTTAGCGGGGGGACAGGGCCCCTACAATGAGCAGTTCTTC. The whole variable domain, filled in from reference TRBV7-2 and TRBJ2-1, reads GAGVSQSPSNKVTEKGKDVELRCDPISGHTALYWYRQSLGQGLEFLIYFQGNSAPDKSGLPSDRFSAERTGGSVSTLTIQRTQQEDSAVYLCASSLAGGQGPYNEQFFGPGTRLTVL.

The chain combines TRBV10-3 with TRBJ1-1, with a possible D match to TRBD1 (5 bases). Germline V gene data show CDR1 as ENHRY and CDR2 as SYGVKD. This CDR3 spans 16 amino acids. Trimming removed 3 bases from V and 0 bases from J, with 14 bases in between. The DNA for the CDR3 is TGTGCCATCAGTGACTATAACAGGTGGATGAACACTGAAGCTTTCTTT. The encoded protein is CAISDYNRWMNTEAFF.

The V call is TRBV5-1, the J call TRBJ2-7; 10 bases map to TRBD2. CDR3 length: 16 amino acids. The V segment lost 1 base and the J segment 0 bases; nucleotides outside the gene matches: 4. CDR1 and CDR2 (germline): SGHRS, YFSETQ. CDR3: CASSLKVAGGSYEQYF. CDR3 bases: TGCGCCAGCAGCTTGAAGGTAGCGGGAGGCTCCTACGAGCAGTACTTC.

The chain links TRBV6-5 to TRBJ1-1; 8 bases fit TRBD1. Trimming removed 6 bases from V and 3 bases from J; junction bases left unmatched: 9. Germline CDR1 MNHEY, CDR2 SVGAGI. The CDR3 is 15 amino acids. The chain's CDR3 is CASRFKTGADTEAFF. DNA for the CDR3: TGTGCCAGCAGATTTAAGACAGGGGCGGACACTGAAGCTTTCTTT.

This clone turned up a few times. This chain joins TRBV5-1 and TRBJ2-7, with D possibly matching TRBD1 (5 bases). CDR1 SGHRS and CDR2 YFSETQ come from the germline V gene. The V and J ends lost 3 bases and 4 bases respectively, with 8 bases between them. This CDR3 spans 12 amino acids. Written as DNA, the CDR3 is TGCGCCAGCAGCTCCTACAGGTACGAGCAGTACTTC. It is translated as CASSSYRYEQYF.

This rearrangement joins TRBV7-7 to TRBJ1-4; 7 bases map to TRBD1. Germline V CDR1 and CDR2: SSHAT, FNYEAQ (reference sequence). This CDR3 has 16 amino acids. The V gene end was trimmed by 5 bases and the J gene end by 7 bases; junction bases not matched to a gene: 13. CDR3 nucleotide sequence: TGTGCCAGCAGCCCTGGGATACAGGGGAGAATTGAAAAACTGTTTTTT. It encodes CASSPGIQGRIEKLFF.

The V gene is TRBV9, the J gene TRBJ1-1, with D unclear. The CDR3 totals 14 residues. V was pared by 4 bases and J by 1 base, with 11 bases between. Germline V gene lookup returns CDR1 SGDLS and CDR2 YYNGEE. The CDR3, as DNA: TGTGCCAGCAGCCCCCCACGAGGGAACACTGAAGCTTTCTTT. This sequence encodes CASSPPRGNTEAFF.

The chain employs TRBV20-1 and TRBJ1-1; D is ambiguous. CDR1 and CDR2 from the germline V gene are DFQATT and SNEGSKA (reference sequence). The CDR3 is 10 residues long. V lost 8 bases to trimming and J lost 3 bases, with 7 bases between them. For the CDR3, the DNA is TGCAGTCCTGTATACACTGAAGCTTTCTTT. Its translation is CSPVYTEAFF.

This sequence joins TRBV6-1 and TRBJ2-3; TRBD2 agrees at 14 bases. V shed 3 bases and J 7 bases; nucleotides not matched to a gene: 18. CDR1 and CDR2 from the germline V gene are MNHNS and SASEGT. CDR3 length: 20 amino acids. CDR3 in amino acids: CASSEGLAGVLRGYTYTQYF. CDR3 sequence (DNA): TGTGCCAGCAGTGAGGGACTAGCGGGAGTATTAAGGGGTTATACATATACGCAGTATTTT.

Only a few counts were recorded for this clone. CDR3 DNA sequence: TGTGCCAGCAGTTCCAAACCCTGGACAGTAATGGACACTGAAGCTTTCTTT. Translated: CASSSKPWTVMDTEAFF. The chain is built from TRBV27 and TRBJ1-1, with D tentatively TRBD1 (6 bases). The V end was cut by 4 bases, the J end by 3 bases, with 21 bases between. The CDR3 is made up of 17 amino acids. Germline V gene sequence: CDR1 MNHEY, CDR2 SMNVEV (reference sequence).

This clone was counted between two and nine times. The J gene is TRBJ1-5, the V gene TRBV28; D uncertain. V gave up 5 bases and J gave up 0 bases, with 8 bases separating them. The CDR3 is 14 residues long. Germline V gene data show CDR1 as MDHEN and CDR2 as SYDVKM. The CDR3 sequence: CASSPNYSNQPQHF. In nucleotides, the CDR3 is TGTGCCAGCAGTCCTAATTATAGCAATCAGCCCCAGCATTTT.

The chain uses TRBV15 and TRBJ1-1; D may be TRBD1 (6 bases). This CDR3 has 16 amino acids. Trimming stripped 7 bases from V and 1 base from J, with 19 bases between. Germline V gives CDR1 LNHNV, CDR2 YYDKDF (reference sequence). The chain's CDR3 is CATIGSSQDRNTEAFF. CDR3 bases: TGTGCCACCATAGGATCCTCCCAGGACAGGAACACTGAAGCTTTCTTT.

The J gene is TRBJ1-4, the V gene TRBV9; D may be TRBD1 (5 bases). Germline V gene lookup returns CDR1 SGDLS and CDR2 YYNGEE. CDR3 length equals 15 residues. Trimming cost V 0 bases and J 3 bases, with 9 bases left between them. The CDR3 here is CASSVAPGPNEKLFF. The CDR3 DNA follows: TGTGCCAGCAGCGTAGCCCCAGGGCCTAATGAAAAACTGTTTTTT.

The V and J genes are TRBV7-8 and TRBJ1-4; D gene uncertain. The CDR3 is made up of 14 amino acids. Per germline, CDR1 SGHVS and CDR2 FQNEAQ. V was clipped by 0 bases and J by 8 bases, with 10 bases between them. This chain's CDR3 is CASSLARVGEKLFF. The CDR3 DNA reads TGTGCCAGCAGCTTAGCACGGGTTGGAGAAAAACTGTTTTTT.

The rearrangement uses TRBV6-1 and TRBJ1-2; TRBD1 might be the D (6 bases). The CDR3 covers 15 residues. The germline CDR1 and CDR2 sequences are MNHNS and SASEGT. Trimming left V 5 bases short and J 7 bases short, with 20 bases between. The CDR3 here is CASSLLQGVSLGYTF. The CDR3 region has the DNA TGTGCCAGCAGTTTGCTACAGGGAGTGAGCCTTGGCTACACCTTC.

The genes are TRBV6-6 and TRBJ2-1; 7 bases fit TRBD1. The V segment lost 2 bases and the J segment 12 bases; nucleotides outside the gene matches: 4. Germline values: CDR1 MNHNY, CDR2 SVGAGI (reference sequence). This CDR3 contains 12 residues. CDR3 loop: CASSYEGDRQFF. For the CDR3, the DNA is TGTGCCAGCAGTTACGAGGGGGACAGGCAGTTCTTC.

This clone was observed a few times. The chain carries TRBV5-4 and TRBJ2-1, with TRBD1 matching 8 bases. Germline V lookup: CDR1 SGHNT, CDR2 YYREEE (reference sequence). The CDR3 loop spans 13 amino acids. V trimming: 3 bases; J trimming: 8 bases; junction bases outside the gene matches: 4. The CDR3 DNA follows: TGTGCCAGCAGCTACACAGGGGGTGATGAGCAGTTCTTC. It specifies CASSYTGGDEQFF.

A note on this clone: Sequence at one end of the junction differs from germline and may be a read error. The genes are TRBV6-5 and TRBJ2-1; 11 bases map to TRBD2. This CDR3 region has 15 residues. The germline V gene encodes CDR1 MNHEY and CDR2 SVGAGI. CDR3 amino acids: CAGRYLAGGYNEQFF. In DNA form, the CDR3 reads TGTGCCGGCAGGTACCTAGCGGGAGGCTACAATGAGCAGTTCTTC.

The V and J genes are TRBV4-3 and TRBJ1-2; D is ambiguous. V lost 0 bases and J lost 2, with 10 bases in between. This CDR3 contains 15 residues. Germline CDR1 reads LGHNA; CDR2 reads YSLEER. The CDR3 nucleotides read TGCGCCAGCAGCCAAGATCGGAGGGCGAACTATGGCTACACCTTC. Protein product: CASSQDRRANYGYTF.

The chain is built from TRBV11-2 and TRBJ1-3, with TRBD1 matching 9 bases. The CDR3 has 19 amino acids. V lost 4 bases to trimming and J lost 0 bases; unmatched junction nucleotides: 13. Germline V gives CDR1 SGHAT, CDR2 FQNNGV. The DNA of the CDR3 is TGTGCCAGCAGCTCCGTGGGACAGGGCTTACTAGTCTCTGGAAACACCATATATTTT. Protein product: CASSSVGQGLLVSGNTIYF. The variable domain in full, completed from reference TRBV11-2 and TRBJ1-3, reads EAGVAQSPRYKIIEKRQSVAFWCNPISGHATLYWYQQILGQGPKLLIQFQNNGVVDDSQLPKDRFSAERLKGVDSTLKIQPAKLEDSAVYLCASSSVGQGLLVSGNTIYFGEGSWLTVV.

The CDR3 coding sequence is TGTGCCATCAGGTTGACTAGCGGGCGGTCCGGGGAGCTGTTTTTT. Its protein is CAIRLTSGRSGELFF. This chain links TRBV10-3 with TRBJ2-2; TRBD2 matches 10 bases. From germline, CDR1 is ENHRY and CDR2 SYGVKD. V shed 6 bases, J shed 6 bases, and the junction held 7 bases outside the gene matches. The length of the CDR3 is 15 residues.

The V gene is TRBV29-1, the J gene TRBJ1-1; D perhaps matches TRBD1 (5 bases). Per germline, CDR1 SQVTM and CDR2 ANQGSEA. CDR3 length: 13 residues. Trimming removed 2 bases at V and 4 bases at J, with 11 bases between. CDR3 bases: TGCAGCGTTGAACCCGGGACTGGCACTGAAGCTTTCTTT. Its protein product is CSVEPGTGTEAFF.

This chain joins TRBV27 and TRBJ1-1; no firm D call. The germline V gene has CDR1 MNHEY and CDR2 SMNVEV (reference sequence). V lost 1 base, J lost 4 bases, and 7 bases lay in between. The length of the CDR3 is 13 residues. The CDR3 protein is CASSLLGSTEAFF. CDR3 in DNA: TGTGCCAGCAGTTTATTAGGGAGCACTGAAGCTTTCTTT.

The chain uses TRBV19 and TRBJ2-2; 9 positions match TRBD2. Per the germline V gene, CDR1 is LNHDA and CDR2 is SQIVND (reference sequence). The CDR3 has 14 residues. J lost 7 bases, V lost 7 bases, and 7 bases had no gene match. The CDR3 is CASTQFSGSGELFF. CDR3 DNA: TGTGCCAGTACTCAATTTAGCGGGAGCGGGGAGCTGTTTTTT.